A selection of T cell receptor beta chains follows, all from one sample in a study of T cell changes during pregnancy in multiple sclerosis. Clones were read by immunoSEQ multiplex PCR, and TCRdb kept only the in-frame ones, dropping some. Seen here are tens of thousands of clones, about 93% observed once, and the top ten hold around 0.69%. The sample here was CD4+ T cells from peripheral blood mononuclear cells, taken in the second trimester of pregnancy. The receptors come from a female donor in good health, enrolled as a control in a pregnancy study. The CDR3 runs from the conserved cysteine through the conserved F or W. A D gene is named only where the DNA matches it firmly. Only some rows state a clone size, as once, few, many or a class for expanded clones.

V	size	J	D	DNA	CDR3
TRBV7-3	NA	TRBJ2-1	TRBD2	TGTGCCACAGGTGGGGACGGGACTAGCGGGGGCCCCCGGAATGAGCAGTTCTTC	CATGGDGTSGGPRNEQFF
TRBV5-1	NA	TRBJ2-7	TRBD2	TGCGCCAGCAGGATGGGACTAGCGGGACCCTACGAGCAGTACTTC	CASRMGLAGPYEQYF
TRBV6-5	NA	TRBJ1-5	NA	TGTGCCTCATCTGCGCGATTCAATCAGCCCCAGCATTTT	CASSARFNQPQHF
TRBV7-6	NA	TRBJ1-1	TRBD1	TGTGCCAGCAGCCCGAGAGGGGACAGGGAAAGGTGGGGAGCTTTCTTT	CASSPRGDRERWGAFF
TRBV7-9	NA	TRBJ2-1	TRBD1	TGTGCCAGCAGCTTAGTCGCCCAGGGGGCTGGGGAGCAGTTCTTC	CASSLVAQGAGEQFF
TRBV11-2	NA	TRBJ2-7	NA	TGTGCCAGCAGCTTAGGGGGCAGCGAGCAGTACTTC	CASSLGGSEQYF
TRBV2	NA	TRBJ2-7	TRBD1	TGTGCCAGCAGGGGACAGGGGGCCTACGAGCAGTACTTC	CASRGQGAYEQYF
TRBV7-2	NA	TRBJ1-1	NA	TGTGCCAGCAGCTTAGGCGGGTCAGGGAGGATGAACACTGAAGCTTTCTTT	CASSLGGSGRMNTEAFF
TRBV7-6	NA	TRBJ2-1	TRBD1	TGTGCCAGCAGCTTAGCCTTAGGACAGGGGGCAGGGGAGCAGTTCTTC	CASSLALGQGAGEQFF
TRBV5-4	NA	TRBJ1-4	TRBD1	TGTGCCAGCAGCTTGGCCGGGACAGGGGGCGCGGGTGAAAAACTGTTTTTT	CASSLAGTGGAGEKLFF
TRBV18	NA	TRBJ1-1	NA	TGTGCCAGCTCAGACTCGAGGAACACTGAAGCTTTCTTT	CASSDSRNTEAFF
TRBV29-1	NA	TRBJ2-2	NA	TGCAGCGCTAGACAGACTAACACCGGGGAGCTGTTTTTT	CSARQTNTGELFF
TRBV7-6	NA	TRBJ2-7	TRBD1	TGTGCCAGCAGCTTAAGAGACAGGGCCGAGCAGTACTTC	CASSLRDRAEQYF
TRBV6-5	NA	TRBJ1-6	NA	TGTGCCAGCAGTTACGGTCAGGGCTATAATTCACCCCTCCACTTT	CASSYGQGYNSPLHF
TRBV19	NA	TRBJ1-3	NA	TGTGCCAGTAGTCCTTATCTATCTGGAAACACCATATATTTT	CASSPYLSGNTIYF
TRBV7-2	NA	TRBJ1-2	TRBD1	TGTGCCAGCACAGGGGGCTCATACTTCAGCTATGGCTACACCTTC	CASTGGSYFSYGYTF
TRBV2	NA	TRBJ2-5	NA	TGTGCCAGCAGTGATCGCAGTTCCCAAGAGACCCAGTACTTC	CASSDRSSQETQYF
TRBV19	NA	TRBJ2-7	NA	TGTGCCAGTAGTCCCATGATGGGGGCAAGCGAGCAGTACTTC	CASSPMMGASEQYF
TRBV7-3	NA	TRBJ2-3	NA	TGTGCCAGCAGCTTATTTGCAGGGGCAGATACGCAGTATTTT	CASSLFAGADTQYF
TRBV6-5	NA	TRBJ2-7	NA	TGTGCCAGCAGAGGAGGGACCTACGAGCAGTACTTC	CASRGGTYEQYF
TRBV11-1	NA	TRBJ1-1	NA	TGTGCCAGCAGCTTGTCCGGGGGGCTCACTGAAGCTTTCTTT	CASSLSGGLTEAFF
TRBV7-2	NA	TRBJ1-4	NA	TGTGCCAGCAGCTTAGAGGGGTCTAATGAAAAACTGTTTTTT	CASSLEGSNEKLFF
TRBV20-1	once	TRBJ2-5	TRBD2	TGCAGTGCTATTACTAGCGGGGGGAGGTACTTC	CSAITSGGRYF
TRBV11-2	once	TRBJ2-3	TRBD2	TGTGCCAGCAGCTTGAACGTAGCGGGGGGCTCAGATACGCAGTATTTT	CASSLNVAGGSDTQYF
TRBV28	NA	TRBJ2-5	TRBD1	TGTGCCAGCACCATAAGACAGGGGAAGCAAGAGACCCAGTACTTC	CASTIRQGKQETQYF
TRBV5-1	NA	TRBJ1-4	NA	TGCGCCAGCGGCTCCGGGGATTTTAATGAAAAACTGTTTTTT	CASGSGDFNEKLFF
TRBV7-9	once	TRBJ1-2	TRBD1	TGTGCCAGCAGCTTAGTAGGGGGACAGGGAAACCCCTTAACTGGGGGCTACACCTTC	CASSLVGGQGNPLTGGYTF
TRBV5-6	NA	TRBJ1-2	NA	TGTGCCAGCAGCTCGGACGGGGATGGCTACACCTTC	CASSSDGDGYTF
TRBV4-2	NA	TRBJ1-2	NA	TGTGCCAGCAGCCAAGCCAGGGCCCATGGCTACACCTTC	CASSQARAHGYTF
TRBV18	NA	TRBJ1-6	TRBD1	TGTGCCAGCTCAGTGACCCGGGACAGCCTTTCTTCACCCCTCCACTTT	CASSVTRDSLSSPLHF
TRBV18	NA	TRBJ1-2	NA	TGTGCCAGCTCCGACAACAAATACTATGGCTACACCTTC	CASSDNKYYGYTF
TRBV30	once	TRBJ2-3	TRBD2	TGTGCCTGGAGTCTAGATTTGGGACTAGCGGCATCTAGCACAGATACGCAGTATTTT	CAWSLDLGLAASSTDTQYF
TRBV7-3	NA	TRBJ2-3	NA	TGTGCCAGCAGTCGGCGAGGGGGGGCTTCTAGCACAGATACGCAGTATTTT	CASSRRGGASSTDTQYF
TRBV29-1	NA	TRBJ2-5	NA	TGCAGCGCTCAAGGAGAGGGCTCTACGTGGTACTTC	CSAQGEGSTWYF
TRBV7-2	NA	TRBJ2-5	TRBD1	TGTGCCAGCAGCTTAGGACCCGGGACAGGGCAAGAGACCCAGTACTTC	CASSLGPGTGQETQYF